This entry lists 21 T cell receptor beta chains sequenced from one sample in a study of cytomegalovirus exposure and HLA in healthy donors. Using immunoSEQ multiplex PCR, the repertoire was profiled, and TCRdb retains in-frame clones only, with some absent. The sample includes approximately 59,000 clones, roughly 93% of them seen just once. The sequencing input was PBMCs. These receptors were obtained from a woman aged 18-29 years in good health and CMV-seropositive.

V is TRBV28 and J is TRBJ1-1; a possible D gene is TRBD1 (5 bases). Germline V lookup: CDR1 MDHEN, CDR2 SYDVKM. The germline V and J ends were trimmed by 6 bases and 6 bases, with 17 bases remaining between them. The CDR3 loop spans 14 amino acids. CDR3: CASSPAGGRPEAFF. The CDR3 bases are TGTGCCAGCAGCCCCGCGGGGGGACGTCCTGAAGCTTTCTTT.

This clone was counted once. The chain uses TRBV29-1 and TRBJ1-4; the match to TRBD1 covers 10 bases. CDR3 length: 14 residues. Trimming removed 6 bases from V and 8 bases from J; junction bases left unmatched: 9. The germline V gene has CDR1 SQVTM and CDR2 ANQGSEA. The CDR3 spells CSVAPGQGSEKLFF. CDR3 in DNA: TGCAGCGTCGCGCCGGGACAGGGGAGCGAAAAACTGTTTTTT.

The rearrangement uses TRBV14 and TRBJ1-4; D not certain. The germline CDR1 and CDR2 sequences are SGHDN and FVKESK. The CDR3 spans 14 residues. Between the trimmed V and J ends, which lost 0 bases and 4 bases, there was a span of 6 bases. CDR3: CASSQERGNEKLFF. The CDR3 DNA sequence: TGTGCCAGCAGCCAAGAGCGGGGTAATGAAAAACTGTTTTTT.

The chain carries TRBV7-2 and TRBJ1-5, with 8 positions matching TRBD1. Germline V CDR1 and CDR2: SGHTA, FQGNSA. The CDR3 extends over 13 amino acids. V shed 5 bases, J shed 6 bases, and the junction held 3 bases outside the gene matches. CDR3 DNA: TGTGCCAGCAGCAAACAGGGGGTTCAGCCCCAGCATTTT. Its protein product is CASSKQGVQPQHF.

Written as DNA, the CDR3 is TGTGCCAGCAGCTTAGTACAGGAAGCAGATACGCAGTATTTT. Amino acid sequence: CASSLVQEADTQYF. V gene TRBV7-9 combines with J gene TRBJ2-3, with D possibly matching TRBD1 (5 bases). The CDR3 is made up of 14 amino acids. Germline lookup yields CDR1 SEHNR and CDR2 FQNEAQ (reference sequence). V lost 1 base to trimming and J lost 4 bases, with 9 bases between them.

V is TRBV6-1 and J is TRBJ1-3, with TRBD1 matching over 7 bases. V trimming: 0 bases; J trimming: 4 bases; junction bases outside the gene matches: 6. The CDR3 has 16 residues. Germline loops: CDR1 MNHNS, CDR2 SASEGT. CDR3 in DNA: TGTGCCAGCAGTGAAGCGACAGGGCCGACCGGAAACACCATATATTTT. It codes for CASSEATGPTGNTIYF.

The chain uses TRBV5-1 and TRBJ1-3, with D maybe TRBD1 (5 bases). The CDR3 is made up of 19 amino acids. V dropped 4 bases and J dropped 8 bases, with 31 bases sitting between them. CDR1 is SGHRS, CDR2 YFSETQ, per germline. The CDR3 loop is CASSPIGGDRQRGWDTIYF. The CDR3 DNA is TGCGCCAGCAGCCCGATCGGGGGGGACCGACAGCGCGGATGGGACACCATATATTTT.

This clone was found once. CDR3 residues: CASSQGPGGYHHLHF. CDR3 bases: TGTGCCAGCAGCCAAGGTCCAGGGGGCTATCACCACCTCCACTTT. The chain has TRBV14 and TRBJ1-6; TRBD1 aligns across 8 bases. The germline gives CDR1 SGHDN, CDR2 FVKESK. CDR3 length equals 15 residues. V trimming: 1 base; J trimming: 15 bases; junction bases outside the gene matches: 11. Complete variable domain (other parts from reference TRBV14 and TRBJ1-6): EAGVTQFPSHSVIEKGQTVTLRCDPISGHDNLYWYRRVMGKEIKFLLHFVKESKQDESGMPNNRFLAERTGGTYSTLKVQPAELEDSGVYFCASSQGPGGYHHLHFGNGTRLTVT.

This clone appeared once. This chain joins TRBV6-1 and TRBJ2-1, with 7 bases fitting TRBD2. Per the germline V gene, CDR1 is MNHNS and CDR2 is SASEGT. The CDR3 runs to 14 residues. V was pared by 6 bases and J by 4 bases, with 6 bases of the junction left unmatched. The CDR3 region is CASRLDGGYNEQFF. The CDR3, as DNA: TGTGCCAGCAGGCTAGACGGGGGGTACAATGAGCAGTTCTTC.

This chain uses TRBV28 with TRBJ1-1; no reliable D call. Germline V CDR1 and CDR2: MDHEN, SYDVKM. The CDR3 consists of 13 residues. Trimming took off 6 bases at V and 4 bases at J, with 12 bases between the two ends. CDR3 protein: CASRPVLSTEAFF. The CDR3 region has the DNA TGTGCCAGCAGGCCAGTCCTGTCCACTGAAGCTTTCTTT. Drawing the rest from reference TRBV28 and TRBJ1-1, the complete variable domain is DVKVTQSSRYLVKRTGEKVFLECVQDMDHENMFWYRQDPGLGLRLIYFSYDVKMKEKGDIPEGYSVSREKKERFSLILESASTNQTSMYLCASRPVLSTEAFFGQGTRLTVV.

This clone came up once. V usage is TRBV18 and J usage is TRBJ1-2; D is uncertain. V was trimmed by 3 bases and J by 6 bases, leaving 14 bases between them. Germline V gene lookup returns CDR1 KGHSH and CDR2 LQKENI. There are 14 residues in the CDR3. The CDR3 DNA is TGTGCCAGCTCACCTTACGACGGAGAGGATGGCTACACCTTC. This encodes CASSPYDGEDGYTF.

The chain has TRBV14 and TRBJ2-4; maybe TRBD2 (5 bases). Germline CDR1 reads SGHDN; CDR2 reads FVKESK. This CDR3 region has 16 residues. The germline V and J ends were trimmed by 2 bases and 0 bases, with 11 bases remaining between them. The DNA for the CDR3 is TGTGCCAGCAGCCAATCCGGCGGACTAGCCAAAAACATTCAGTACTTC. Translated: CASSQSGGLAKNIQYF. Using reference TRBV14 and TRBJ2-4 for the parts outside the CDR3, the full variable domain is EAGVTQFPSHSVIEKGQTVTLRCDPISGHDNLYWYRRVMGKEIKFLLHFVKESKQDESGMPNNRFLAERTGGTYSTLKVQPAELEDSGVYFCASSQSGGLAKNIQYFGAGTRLSVL.

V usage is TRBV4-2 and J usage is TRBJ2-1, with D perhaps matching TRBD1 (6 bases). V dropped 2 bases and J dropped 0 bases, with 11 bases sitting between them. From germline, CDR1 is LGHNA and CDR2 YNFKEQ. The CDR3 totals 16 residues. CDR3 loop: CASSQWTASSYNEQFF. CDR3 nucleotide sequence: TGTGCCAGCAGCCAATGGACAGCAAGCTCCTACAATGAGCAGTTCTTC.

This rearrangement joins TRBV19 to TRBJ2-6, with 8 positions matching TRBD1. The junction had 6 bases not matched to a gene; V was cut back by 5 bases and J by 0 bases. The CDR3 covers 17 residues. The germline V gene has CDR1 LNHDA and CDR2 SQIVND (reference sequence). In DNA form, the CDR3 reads TGTGCCAGTAGTTTGGGACAGGCTATCTCTGGGGCCAACGTCCTGACTTTC. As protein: CASSLGQAISGANVLTF.

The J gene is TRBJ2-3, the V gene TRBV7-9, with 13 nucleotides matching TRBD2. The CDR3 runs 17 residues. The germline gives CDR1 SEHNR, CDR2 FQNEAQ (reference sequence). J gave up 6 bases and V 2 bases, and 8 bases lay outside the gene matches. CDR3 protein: CASSLSSTSGGADTQYF. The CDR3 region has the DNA TGTGCCAGCAGCTTATCCAGCACTAGCGGGGGGGCTGATACGCAGTATTTT.

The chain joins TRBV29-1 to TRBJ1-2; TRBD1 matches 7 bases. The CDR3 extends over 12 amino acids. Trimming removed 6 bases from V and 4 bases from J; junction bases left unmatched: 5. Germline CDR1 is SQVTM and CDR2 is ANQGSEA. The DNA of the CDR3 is TGCAGCGTGGACAGGTCTGGCTATGGCTACACCTTC. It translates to CSVDRSGYGYTF.

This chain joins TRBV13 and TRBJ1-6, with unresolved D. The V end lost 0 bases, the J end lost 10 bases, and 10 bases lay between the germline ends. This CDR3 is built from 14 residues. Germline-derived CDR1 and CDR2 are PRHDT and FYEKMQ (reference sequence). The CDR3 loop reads CASSLGATGSPLHF. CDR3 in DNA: TGTGCCAGCAGCTTAGGAGCCACGGGGTCACCCCTCCACTTT.

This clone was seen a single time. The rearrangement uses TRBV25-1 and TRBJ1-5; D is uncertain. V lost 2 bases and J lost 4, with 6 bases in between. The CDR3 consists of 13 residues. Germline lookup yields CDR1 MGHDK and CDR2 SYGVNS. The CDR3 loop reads CASSEQENQPQHF. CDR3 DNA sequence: TGTGCCAGCAGTGAACAGGAAAATCAGCCCCAGCATTTT.

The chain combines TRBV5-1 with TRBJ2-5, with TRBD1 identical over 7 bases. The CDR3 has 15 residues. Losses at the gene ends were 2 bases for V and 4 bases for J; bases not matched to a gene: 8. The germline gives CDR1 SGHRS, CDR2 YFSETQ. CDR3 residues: CASSFSLAGGETQYF. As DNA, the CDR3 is TGCGCCAGCAGCTTCTCTCTGGCAGGGGGAGAGACCCAGTACTTC.

CDR3 sequence: CASSPQVRADTQYF. In DNA, the CDR3 is TGTGCCAGCAGCCCACAGGTCCGGGCAGATACGCAGTATTTT. J is TRBJ2-3 and V is TRBV12-1; the table's D call, TRBD1, has no DNA check behind it. TRBV12-1 is a pseudogene segment. The CDR3 has 14 amino acids.

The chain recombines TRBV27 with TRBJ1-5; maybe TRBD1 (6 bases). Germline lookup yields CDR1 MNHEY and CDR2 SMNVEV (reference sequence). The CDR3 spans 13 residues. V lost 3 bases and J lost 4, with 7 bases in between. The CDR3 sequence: CASSFRGNQPQHF. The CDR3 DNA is TGTGCCAGCAGTTTCAGGGGAAATCAGCCCCAGCATTTT.